This T cell receptor (beta chain) was sequenced during a study of blood T cell repertoires in COVID-19. For the study at large: There were acute and convalescent COVID-19 samples, and they came from the United States, Italy and Spain. Sample material is recorded as cDNA or gDNA derived from T cells, B-cell-depleted T cells, or PBMCs.

The CDR3 runs to 15 residues. The V segment lost 5 bases and the J segment 5 bases; nucleotides outside the gene matches: 5. Germline assignment: CDR1 LGHDT and CDR2 YNNKEL (reference sequence). All enrollees were roughly 18 to 100 years old and from approximately 25 US areas. TCRdb's table, derived via immunoSEQ multiplex PCR, lists solely in-frame clones and lacks some. The data show fewer than 450,000 clones, roughly 87% seen once. In its sample, this clone was seen once. Sequencing was done on a sample of PBMCs or T cells enriched from blood (not recorded which). The chain carries TRBV3-1 (or the pseudogene TRBV3-2) and TRBJ1-4, with 10 nucleotides matching TRBD1. The origin of this receptor is a young woman who had recovered from COVID-19. CDR3 sequence: CASSIPGQGNEKLFF. DNA of the CDR3: TGTGCCAGCAGCATACCGGGACAGGGGAATGAAAAACTGTTTTTT.